Listed below are T cell receptor beta chains from one sample, sequenced in a study of blood T cell repertoires in COVID-19. Assay used: immunoSEQ multiplex PCR; TCRdb lists only in-frame clones, some missing. The sample consists of fewer than 350,000 clones, roughly 90% of them appearing once. Input material: PBMCs or T cells enriched from blood (not recorded which). The source is a middle-aged woman with acute COVID-19. Each CDR3 is given with its conserved first and last residue. Each record gives: clone size, D gene, V gene, J gene, CDR3 protein, CDR3 DNA. The D gene is left open where the match is weak. Expanded clones are given a class, and other clones once, few, many or no size at all.

clone_size: few; d_call: TRBD2; v_call: TRBV7-2; j_call: TRBJ2-6; cdr3_aa: CASSPRGGPSGANVLTF; cdr3_nt: TGTGCCAGCAGCCCGCGGGGGGGGCCTTCTGGGGCCAACGTCCTGACTTTC
clone_size: -; d_call: -; v_call: TRBV5-4; j_call: TRBJ2-3; cdr3_aa: CASSLRLEFPDTQYF; cdr3_nt: TGTGCCAGCAGCCTGCGGTTAGAATTCCCAGATACGCAGTATTTT
clone_size: -; d_call: -; v_call: TRBV28; j_call: TRBJ1-5; cdr3_aa: CASNPGGTGQPQHF; cdr3_nt: TGTGCCAGCAACCCTGGGGGCACGGGGCAGCCCCAGCATTTT
clone_size: -; d_call: -; v_call: TRBV5-1; j_call: TRBJ1-2; cdr3_aa: CASSSLTGNYGYTF; cdr3_nt: TGCGCCAGCAGCTCATTGACAGGCAACTATGGCTACACCTTC
clone_size: -; d_call: TRBD1; v_call: TRBV15; j_call: TRBJ1-1; cdr3_aa: CATSREDRGRKNTEAFF; cdr3_nt: TGTGCCACCAGCAGAGAGGACAGGGGAAGAAAAAACACTGAAGCTTTCTTT
clone_size: -; d_call: -; v_call: TRBV30; j_call: TRBJ1-1; cdr3_aa: CAWRLGVRAFF; cdr3_nt: TGTGCCTGGAGACTAGGTGTAAGGGCTTTCTTT
clone_size: -; d_call: TRBD1; v_call: TRBV30; j_call: TRBJ2-7; cdr3_aa: CAWGTGVDYEQYF; cdr3_nt: TGTGCCTGGGGGACAGGGGTGGACTACGAGCAGTACTTC
clone_size: few; d_call: TRBD1; v_call: TRBV18; j_call: TRBJ1-1; cdr3_aa: CASSPDRLYTEAFF; cdr3_nt: TGTGCCAGCTCACCGGACAGGCTTTATACTGAAGCTTTCTTT
clone_size: -; d_call: -; v_call: TRBV4-2; j_call: TRBJ2-7; cdr3_aa: CASSQEGALALGEQYF; cdr3_nt: TGTGCCAGCAGCCAAGAAGGCGCCCTAGCGCTGGGGGAGCAGTACTTC
clone_size: -; d_call: -; v_call: TRBV27; j_call: TRBJ2-7; cdr3_aa: CASRERRYEQYF; cdr3_nt: TGTGCCAGCAGGGAAAGGAGATACGAGCAGTACTTC
clone_size: once; d_call: TRBD1; v_call: TRBV29-1; j_call: TRBJ1-1; cdr3_aa: CSVTTGVNTEAFF; cdr3_nt: TGCAGCGTTACCACAGGGGTAAACACTGAAGCTTTCTTT
clone_size: -; d_call: TRBD2; v_call: TRBV3-1/TRBV3-2; j_call: TRBJ2-3; cdr3_aa: CASSRLAGGSTDTQYF; cdr3_nt: TGTGCCAGCAGCCGATTAGCGGGGGGGAGCACAGATACGCAGTATTTT
clone_size: few; d_call: TRBD1; v_call: TRBV4-2; j_call: TRBJ2-7; cdr3_aa: CASSPPSQGALYEQYF; cdr3_nt: TGTGCCAGCAGCCCCCCCTCACAGGGGGCCTTGTACGAGCAGTACTTC
clone_size: once; d_call: TRBD1; v_call: TRBV2; j_call: TRBJ2-5; cdr3_aa: CASTGQGETQYF; cdr3_nt: TGTGCCAGCACAGGACAGGGAGAGACCCAGTACTTC
clone_size: -; d_call: TRBD2; v_call: TRBV2; j_call: TRBJ2-3; cdr3_aa: CASSELGAGGQDTQYF; cdr3_nt: TGTGCCAGCAGTGAACTCGGAGCGGGGGGGCAAGATACGCAGTATTTT
clone_size: once; d_call: -; v_call: TRBV18; j_call: TRBJ1-3; cdr3_aa: CASLAGISGNTIYF; cdr3_nt: TGTGCCAGCTTGGCAGGTATCTCTGGAAACACCATATATTTT
clone_size: -; d_call: -; v_call: TRBV2; j_call: TRBJ1-1; cdr3_aa: CASGIRTMNTEAFF; cdr3_nt: TGTGCCAGCGGCATAAGGACTATGAACACTGAAGCTTTCTTT
clone_size: -; d_call: TRBD1; v_call: TRBV6-6; j_call: TRBJ1-1; cdr3_aa: CASSSGTGLMNTEAFF; cdr3_nt: TGTGCCAGCAGTTCCGGGACAGGGCTCATGAACACTGAAGCTTTCTTT
clone_size: -; d_call: -; v_call: TRBV18; j_call: TRBJ2-7; cdr3_aa: CASSPPTRSAYEQYF; cdr3_nt: TGTGCCAGCTCACCACCGACTCGATCTGCCTACGAGCAGTACTTC
clone_size: -; d_call: TRBD1; v_call: TRBV5-4; j_call: TRBJ1-6; cdr3_aa: CASSFTGVSPLHF; cdr3_nt: TGTGCCAGCAGCTTCACAGGGGTCTCACCCCTCCACTTT
clone_size: few; d_call: TRBD1; v_call: TRBV28; j_call: TRBJ1-2; cdr3_aa: CASSPTGVWGYTF; cdr3_nt: TGTGCCAGCAGTCCAACAGGGGTTTGGGGCTACACCTTC
clone_size: -; d_call: -; v_call: TRBV30; j_call: TRBJ1-1; cdr3_aa: CAWSPGSSEAFF; cdr3_nt: TGTGCCTGGAGTCCCGGTAGTTCTGAAGCTTTCTTT
clone_size: -; d_call: -; v_call: TRBV15; j_call: TRBJ1-1; cdr3_aa: CATSRDRPGINTEAFF; cdr3_nt: TGTGCCACCAGCAGAGATCGTCCAGGGATAAACACTGAAGCTTTCTTT
clone_size: -; d_call: TRBD2; v_call: TRBV5-1; j_call: TRBJ2-3; cdr3_aa: CASSLPGLADGTDTQYF; cdr3_nt: TGCGCCAGCAGCTTACCGGGACTAGCGGATGGCACAGATACGCAGTATTTT
clone_size: -; d_call: TRBD1; v_call: TRBV30; j_call: TRBJ1-6; cdr3_aa: CAWSPTGNSPLHF; cdr3_nt: TGTGCCTGGAGTCCGACAGGGAACTCACCCCTCCACTTT
clone_size: -; d_call: TRBD2; v_call: TRBV18; j_call: TRBJ2-4; cdr3_aa: CASSPRLADTTKNIQYF; cdr3_nt: TGTGCCAGCTCACCCAGACTAGCGGATACGACCAAAAACATTCAGTACTTC
clone_size: -; d_call: -; v_call: TRBV18; j_call: TRBJ2-1; cdr3_aa: CASSLDNFNEQFF; cdr3_nt: TGTGCCAGCTCACTAGACAATTTCAATGAGCAGTTCTTC
clone_size: -; d_call: TRBD1; v_call: TRBV11-2; j_call: TRBJ2-2; cdr3_aa: CASSLVTGGTTGELFF; cdr3_nt: TGTGCCAGCAGCTTAGTGACAGGGGGCACCACCGGGGAGCTGTTTTTT
clone_size: -; d_call: -; v_call: TRBV2; j_call: TRBJ1-3; cdr3_aa: CASSVEQRNTIYF; cdr3_nt: TGTGCCAGCAGTGTCGAACAACGAAACACCATATATTTT
clone_size: -; d_call: TRBD1; v_call: TRBV19; j_call: TRBJ1-2; cdr3_aa: CASSIEEGAFPYGYTF; cdr3_nt: TGTGCCAGTAGTATAGAGGAGGGGGCGTTCCCTTATGGCTACACCTTC
clone_size: -; d_call: TRBD1; v_call: TRBV7-9; j_call: TRBJ1-2; cdr3_aa: CARLLGQGPGYTF; cdr3_nt: TGTGCCAGGCTACTTGGACAGGGGCCTGGCTACACCTTC
clone_size: -; d_call: -; v_call: TRBV15; j_call: TRBJ2-5; cdr3_aa: CATSSGLSLQETQYF; cdr3_nt: TGTGCCACCAGCAGTGGACTATCACTTCAAGAGACCCAGTACTTC
clone_size: once; d_call: -; v_call: TRBV5-1; j_call: TRBJ1-1; cdr3_aa: CASSLVAGGSGRWTEAFF; cdr3_nt: TGCGCCAGCAGCTTGGTCGCGGGGGGTAGCGGTCGTTGGACTGAAGCTTTCTTT
clone_size: few; d_call: -; v_call: TRBV5-6; j_call: TRBJ1-1; cdr3_aa: CASSLRGPEAFF; cdr3_nt: TGTGCCAGCAGCTTGCGGGGTCCTGAAGCTTTCTTT
clone_size: -; d_call: -; v_call: TRBV5-5; j_call: TRBJ1-3; cdr3_aa: CASAPTGTPRTGNTIYF; cdr3_nt: TGTGCCAGCGCGCCAACCGGGACACCGAGGACCGGAAACACCATATATTTT
clone_size: -; d_call: -; v_call: TRBV30; j_call: TRBJ2-4; cdr3_aa: CAWSLGGVDIQYF; cdr3_nt: TGTGCCTGGAGTTTAGGGGGGGTCGACATTCAGTACTTC
clone_size: -; d_call: -; v_call: TRBV7-6; j_call: TRBJ1-5; cdr3_aa: CASSLDAGNQPQHF; cdr3_nt: TGTGCCAGCAGCTTAGACGCGGGCAATCAGCCCCAGCATTTT